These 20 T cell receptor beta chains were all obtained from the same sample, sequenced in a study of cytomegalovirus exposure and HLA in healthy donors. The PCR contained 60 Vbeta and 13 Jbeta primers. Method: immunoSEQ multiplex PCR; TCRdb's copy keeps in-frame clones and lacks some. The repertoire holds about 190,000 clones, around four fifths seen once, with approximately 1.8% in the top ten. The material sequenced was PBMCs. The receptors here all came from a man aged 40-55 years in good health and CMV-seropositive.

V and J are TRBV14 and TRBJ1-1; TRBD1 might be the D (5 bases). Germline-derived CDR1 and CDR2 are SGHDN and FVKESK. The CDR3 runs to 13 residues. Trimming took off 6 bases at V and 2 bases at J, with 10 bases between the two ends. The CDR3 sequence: CASRLGRNTEAFF. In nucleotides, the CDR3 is TGTGCCAGCAGGCTGGGGCGAAACACTGAAGCTTTCTTT.

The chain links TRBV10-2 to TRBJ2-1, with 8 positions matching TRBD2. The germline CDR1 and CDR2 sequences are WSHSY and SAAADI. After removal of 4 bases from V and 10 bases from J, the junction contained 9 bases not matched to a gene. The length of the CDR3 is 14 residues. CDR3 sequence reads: CASSAGTSTKEQFF. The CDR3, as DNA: TGCGCCAGCAGTGCCGGGACTAGTACGAAAGAGCAGTTCTTC.

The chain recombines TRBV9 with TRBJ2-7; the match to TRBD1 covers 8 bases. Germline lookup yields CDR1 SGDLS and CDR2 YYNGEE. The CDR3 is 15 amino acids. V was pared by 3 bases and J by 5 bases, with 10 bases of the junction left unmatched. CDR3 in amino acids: CASSGQGISSHEQYF. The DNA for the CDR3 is TGTGCCAGCAGCGGACAGGGGATCTCTTCTCACGAGCAGTACTTC.

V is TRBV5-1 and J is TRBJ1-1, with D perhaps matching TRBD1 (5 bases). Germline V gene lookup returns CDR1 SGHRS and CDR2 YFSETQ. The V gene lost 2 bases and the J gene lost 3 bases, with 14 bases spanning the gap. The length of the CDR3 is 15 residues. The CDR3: CASSFQTGLDTEAFF. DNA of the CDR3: TGCGCCAGCAGCTTCCAAACAGGCTTGGACACTGAAGCTTTCTTT.

CDR3 sequence reads: CASSVDYSGRTTGELFF. CDR3 nucleotides: TGTGCCAGCAGCGTAGATTATAGCGGGAGAACGACCGGGGAGCTGTTTTTT. The chain carries TRBV9 and TRBJ2-2, with 9 bases that match TRBD2. The ends lost 0 bases at V and 5 bases at J; junction bases unmatched: 8. Germline V gene sequence: CDR1 SGDLS, CDR2 YYNGEE. The CDR3 spans 17 residues.

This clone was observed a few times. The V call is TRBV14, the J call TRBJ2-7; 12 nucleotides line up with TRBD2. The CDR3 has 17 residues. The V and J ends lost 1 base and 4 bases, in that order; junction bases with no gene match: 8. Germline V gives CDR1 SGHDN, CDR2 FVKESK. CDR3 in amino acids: CASSQGKGTSGSYEQYF. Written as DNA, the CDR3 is TGTGCCAGCAGCCAAGGGAAGGGGACTAGCGGGTCTTACGAGCAGTACTTC.

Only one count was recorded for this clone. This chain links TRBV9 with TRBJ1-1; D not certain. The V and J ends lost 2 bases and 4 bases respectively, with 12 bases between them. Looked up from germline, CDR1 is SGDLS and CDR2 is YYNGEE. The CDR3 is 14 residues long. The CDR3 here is CASSVGERVTEAFF. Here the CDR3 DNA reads TGTGCCAGCAGCGTCGGGGAAAGGGTCACTGAAGCTTTCTTT.

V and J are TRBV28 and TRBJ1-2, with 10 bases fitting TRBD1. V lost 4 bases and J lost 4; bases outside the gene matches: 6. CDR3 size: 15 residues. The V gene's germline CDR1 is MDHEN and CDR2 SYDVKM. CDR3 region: CASSSGQGGFYGYTF. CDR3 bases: TGTGCCAGCAGTTCAGGACAGGGGGGTTTCTATGGCTACACCTTC.

Here the CDR3 DNA reads TGCGCCAGCAGCTTGGGGGGGAGGAACTACGAGCAGTACTTC. Its protein is CASSLGGRNYEQYF. V and J are TRBV5-1 and TRBJ2-7; D might be TRBD2 (6 bases). V was trimmed by 0 bases and J by 3 bases, leaving 10 bases between them. The CDR3 length is 14 residues. CDR1 is SGHRS and CDR2 is YFSETQ in the germline V gene.

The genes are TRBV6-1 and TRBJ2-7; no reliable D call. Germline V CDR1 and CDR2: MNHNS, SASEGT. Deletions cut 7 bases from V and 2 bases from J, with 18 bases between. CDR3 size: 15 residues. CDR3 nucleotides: TGTGCCAGCAACGGAGCTCCGTCGTCGGCCTACGAGCAGTACTTC. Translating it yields CASNGAPSSAYEQYF.

The DNA of the CDR3 is TGTGCCAGCAGCGTAGCCGCTAGCGGAGAATACGAGCAGTACTTC. Protein product: CASSVAASGEYEQYF. This sequence joins TRBV9 and TRBJ2-7; the match to TRBD2 covers 7 bases. The V gene end was trimmed by 0 bases and the J gene end by 4 bases; junction bases not matched to a gene: 7. This CDR3 comprises 15 residues. CDR1 is SGDLS, CDR2 YYNGEE, per germline.

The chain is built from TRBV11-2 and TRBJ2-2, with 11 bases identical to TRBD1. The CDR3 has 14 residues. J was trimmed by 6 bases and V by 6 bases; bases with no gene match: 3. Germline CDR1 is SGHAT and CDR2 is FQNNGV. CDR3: CASRWDRGSGELFF. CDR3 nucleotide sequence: TGTGCCAGCAGATGGGACAGGGGGTCCGGGGAGCTGTTTTTT. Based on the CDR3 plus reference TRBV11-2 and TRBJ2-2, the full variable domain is EAGVAQSPRYKIIEKRQSVAFWCNPISGHATLYWYQQILGQGPKLLIQFQNNGVVDDSQLPKDRFSAERLKGVDSTLKIQPAKLEDSAVYLCASRWDRGSGELFFGEGSRLTVL.

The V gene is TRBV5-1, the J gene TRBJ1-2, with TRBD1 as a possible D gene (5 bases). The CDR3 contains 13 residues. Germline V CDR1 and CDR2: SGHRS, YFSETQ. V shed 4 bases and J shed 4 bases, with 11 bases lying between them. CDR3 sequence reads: CASSVQGSYGYTF. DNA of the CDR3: TGCGCCAGCAGCGTTCAGGGTAGCTATGGCTACACCTTC.

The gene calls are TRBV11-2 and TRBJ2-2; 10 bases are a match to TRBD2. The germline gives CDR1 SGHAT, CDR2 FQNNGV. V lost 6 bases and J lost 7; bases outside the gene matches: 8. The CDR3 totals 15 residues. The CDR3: CASSVLAGVIGELFF. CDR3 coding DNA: TGTGCCAGCAGTGTTCTAGCGGGAGTAATCGGGGAGCTGTTTTTT.

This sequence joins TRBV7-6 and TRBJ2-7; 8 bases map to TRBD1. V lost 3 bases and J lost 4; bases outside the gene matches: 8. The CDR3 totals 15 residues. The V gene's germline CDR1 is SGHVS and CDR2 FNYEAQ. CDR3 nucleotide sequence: TGTGCCAGCAGCTTCCTTTGGACAGGGAATTACGAGCAGTACTTC. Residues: CASSFLWTGNYEQYF.

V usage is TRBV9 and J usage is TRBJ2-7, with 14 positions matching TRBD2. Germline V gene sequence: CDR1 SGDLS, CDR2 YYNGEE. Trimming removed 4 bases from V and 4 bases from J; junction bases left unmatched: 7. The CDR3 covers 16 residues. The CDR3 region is CASSHRLAGGPYEQYF. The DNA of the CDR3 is TGTGCCAGCAGCCACCGACTAGCGGGAGGGCCATACGAGCAGTACTTC.

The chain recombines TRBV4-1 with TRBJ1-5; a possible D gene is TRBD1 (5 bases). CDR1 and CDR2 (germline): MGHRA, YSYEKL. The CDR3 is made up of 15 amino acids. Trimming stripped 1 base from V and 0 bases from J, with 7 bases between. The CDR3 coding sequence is TGCGCCAGCAGCCAAGGACAGATTAGCAATCAGCCCCAGCATTTT. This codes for CASSQGQISNQPQHF.

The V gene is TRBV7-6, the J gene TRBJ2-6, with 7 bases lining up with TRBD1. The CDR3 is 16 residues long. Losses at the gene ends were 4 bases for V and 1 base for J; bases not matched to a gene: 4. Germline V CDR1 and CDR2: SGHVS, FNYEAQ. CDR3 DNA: TGTGCCAGCAGCTCCTACAGGGGATCTGGGGCCAACGTCCTGACTTTC. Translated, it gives CASSSYRGSGANVLTF.

The CDR3 region is CASSIDGDREETQYF. The CDR3 nucleotides are TGTGCCAGTAGTATAGATGGGGACAGGGAAGAGACCCAGTACTTC. This chain connects TRBV19 to TRBJ2-5; 9 bases are a match to TRBD1. V lost 0 bases, J lost 3 bases, and 2 bases stayed unmatched. CDR1 is LNHDA and CDR2 is SQIVND in the germline V gene (reference sequence). The CDR3 runs 15 residues.

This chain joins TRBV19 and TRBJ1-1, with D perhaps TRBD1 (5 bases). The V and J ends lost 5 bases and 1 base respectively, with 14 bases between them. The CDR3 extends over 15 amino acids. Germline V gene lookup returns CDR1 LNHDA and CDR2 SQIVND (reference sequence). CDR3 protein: CASSSDIFGNTEAFF. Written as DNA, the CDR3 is TGTGCCAGTAGTTCGGACATCTTTGGGAACACTGAAGCTTTCTTT.